This T cell receptor beta chain came from a study of blood T cells in healthy people across ages. Study-wide points: What prevented conclusive comparison of naive and antigen-experienced cells was that PBMCs were unsorted.

Alongside a J-beta primer mix, a sample-barcoded 5' primer served in a second PCR lasting about 7 to 11 cycles. Each cDNA molecule carried a tag from a template-switch adaptor that contained 12 random nucleotides. TCRdb passed the 5' RACE reads through MiXCR, listing each CDR3 protein once. Of more than 900,000 distinct CDR3 sequences in the sample, about 23% were seen once. CDR3 length equals 15 residues. CDR1 is DFQATT and CDR2 is SNEGSKA in the germline V gene (reference sequence). With V trimmed by 0 bases and J by 11 bases, 13 bases remained unmatched. Worth noting for this clonotype: The antigen remains unidentified.

The same data also went into a second study, on T cells of mothers and their children. That source notes: Healthy Caucasian mothers, a few in number, and their six children were the donors. Amplification in the second PCR used the M1S primer, which added sample barcodes and 2-4 random nucleotides.

The chain is built from TRBV20-1 and TRBJ2-5, with 9 bases identical to TRBD1. This TCR derives from a girl aged 2 to 10 in good health. The material sequenced was blood. The CDR3 DNA sequence: TGCAGTGCTAGAGATTGGGACAGGGAATCCTACAAGCAGTACTTC. This codes for CSARDWDRESYKQYF.